The 7 T cell receptor beta chains presented below share a single source sample, sequenced in a study of OX40 agonist ivuxolimab in advanced cancers. Using immunoSEQ multiplex PCR, the repertoire was profiled, and TCRdb retains in-frame clones only, with some absent. The sample has about 99,000 clones; approximately 94% are singletons. Sequences were derived from CD4+ or CD8+ T cells sorted from blood, sampled in a trial of the OX40 agonist ivuxolimab. The source of these receptors is an adult with an advanced solid tumor such as melanoma, head and neck, liver or kidney cancer.

V is TRBV7-2 and J is TRBJ1-2, with TRBD1 identical over 8 bases. Germline-derived CDR1 and CDR2 are SGHTA and FQGNSA. With 5 bases clipped from V and 4 bases from J, the junction kept 9 bases outside the gene matches. CDR3 length: 15 residues. In DNA form, the CDR3 reads TGTGCCAGCAGCCCCAAACAGGGGGAAGGCTATGGCTACACCTTC. It codes for CASSPKQGEGYGYTF.

V and J are TRBV5-6 and TRBJ2-1; D remains ambiguous. The V gene lost 2 bases and the J gene lost 6 bases, with 6 bases spanning the gap. The CDR3 length is 12 residues. Germline loops: CDR1 SGHDT, CDR2 YYEEEE. In DNA form, the CDR3 reads TGTGCCAGCAGCTTTTCCCGCAATGAGCAGTTCTTC. Protein product: CASSFSRNEQFF. The variable domain in full, with the rest retrieved from reference TRBV5-6 and TRBJ2-1, is DAGVTQSPTHLIKTRGQQVTLRCSPKSGHDTVSWYQQALGQGPQFIFQYYEEEERQRGNFPDRFSGHQFPNYSSELNVNALLLGDSALYLCASSFSRNEQFFGPGTRLTVL.

CDR3 coding DNA: TGTGCCAGCAGCTTGGCGGGCCACAACACCGGGGAGCTGTTTTTT. Amino acids: CASSLAGHNTGELFF. This sequence joins TRBV7-2 and TRBJ2-2; D is perhaps TRBD2 (5 bases). CDR1 is SGHTA, CDR2 FQGNSA, per germline. The CDR3 length is 15 residues. The V end was cut by 3 bases, the J end by 2 bases, with 10 bases between.

The DNA of the CDR3 is TGTGCCAGCAGCTTACAACCGGCTAACCAGCCCCAGCATTTT. This gives the protein CASSLQPANQPQHF. The rearrangement uses TRBV11-2 and TRBJ1-5; D unresolved. Trimming shortened V by 2 bases and J by 7 bases, and 12 bases separated the two germline ends. From germline, CDR1 is SGHAT and CDR2 FQNNGV. This CDR3 contains 14 residues.

The genes are TRBV5-1 and TRBJ1-2, with 7 bases lining up with TRBD1. The V and J ends lost 4 bases and 5 bases, in that order; junction bases with no gene match: 11. The CDR3 runs to 15 residues. CDR1 and CDR2 (germline): SGHRS, YFSETQ. The CDR3 sequence: CASSPGGTERYGYTF. The DNA of the CDR3 is TGCGCCAGCAGCCCTGGGGGGACAGAGCGTTATGGCTACACCTTC.

The V and J genes are TRBV5-1 and TRBJ2-3; perhaps D is TRBD1 or TRBD2 (5 bases each). With 5 bases removed from V and 2 bases from J, the gap between germline ends came to 18 bases. The CDR3 contains 16 residues. Germline V gene lookup returns CDR1 SGHRS and CDR2 YFSETQ. The CDR3 sequence: CASSHGDRDDTDTQYF. The CDR3 DNA is TGCGCCAGCAGTCACGGGGACCGGGACGACACAGATACGCAGTATTTT.

This chain joins TRBV7-2 and TRBJ2-2; TRBD1 agrees at 10 bases. The germline V gene encodes CDR1 SGHTA and CDR2 FQGNSA. With 3 bases clipped from V and 5 bases from J, the junction kept 3 bases outside the gene matches. The length of the CDR3 is 15 residues. CDR3 in amino acids: CASSLGQGYTGELFF. DNA for the CDR3: TGTGCCAGCAGCTTGGGACAGGGGTATACCGGGGAGCTGTTTTTT.